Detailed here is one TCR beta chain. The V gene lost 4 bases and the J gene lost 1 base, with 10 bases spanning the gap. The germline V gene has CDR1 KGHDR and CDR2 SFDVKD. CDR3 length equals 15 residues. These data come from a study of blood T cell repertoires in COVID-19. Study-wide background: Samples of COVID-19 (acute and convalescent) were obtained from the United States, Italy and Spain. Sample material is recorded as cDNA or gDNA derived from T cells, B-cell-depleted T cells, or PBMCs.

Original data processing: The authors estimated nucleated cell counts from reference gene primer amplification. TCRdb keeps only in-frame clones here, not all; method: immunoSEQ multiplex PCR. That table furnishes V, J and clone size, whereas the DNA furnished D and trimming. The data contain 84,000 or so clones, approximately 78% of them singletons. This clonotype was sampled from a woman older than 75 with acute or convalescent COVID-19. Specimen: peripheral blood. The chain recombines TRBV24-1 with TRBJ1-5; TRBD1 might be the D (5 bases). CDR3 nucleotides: TGTGCCACCAGTGAGGGGGGTAGGAGCAATCAGCCCCAGCATTTT. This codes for CATSEGGRSNQPQHF.